The sequence of this T cell receptor beta chain was determined in a study of cytomegalovirus exposure and HLA in healthy donors. Study-wide results and limits: Later analysis suggested most CMV-associated TCR beta chains were HLA-restricted.

The PCR used 60 Vbeta and 13 Jbeta primers. The repertoire was sequenced with immunoSEQ multiplex PCR; TCRdb's copy has only in-frame clones and lacks some. The sample contains about 120,000 clones, over 75% of which appear only once. Worth noting for this clone: Its antigen is unidentified.

The V gene's germline CDR1 is SGHAT and CDR2 FQNNGV. The length of the CDR3 is 14 residues. The receptor was derived from a man younger than 35 in good health and CMV-seropositive. The sample comprised PBMCs. The J gene is TRBJ2-5, the V gene TRBV11-2; the match to TRBD1 covers 9 bases. The J call could be wrong; TRBJ2-7 is a better fit for the DNA end. For the CDR3, the DNA is TGTGCCAGCAGCCTGGGACAGGGAGCCTACGAGCAGTACTTC. Encoded protein: CASSLGQGAYEQYF.